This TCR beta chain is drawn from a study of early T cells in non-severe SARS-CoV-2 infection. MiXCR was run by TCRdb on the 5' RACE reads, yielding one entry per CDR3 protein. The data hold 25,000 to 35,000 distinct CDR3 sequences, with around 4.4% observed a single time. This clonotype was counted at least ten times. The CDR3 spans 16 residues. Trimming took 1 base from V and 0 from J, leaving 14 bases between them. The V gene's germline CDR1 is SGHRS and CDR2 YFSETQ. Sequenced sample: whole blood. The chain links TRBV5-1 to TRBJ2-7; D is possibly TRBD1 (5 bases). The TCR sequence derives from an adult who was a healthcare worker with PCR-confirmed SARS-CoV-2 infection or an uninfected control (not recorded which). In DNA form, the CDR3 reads TGCGCCAGCAGCTTGTGGGTGAGTGACAGCTCCTACGAGCAGTACTTC. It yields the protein CASSLWVSDSSYEQYF.